These 8 T cell receptor beta chains share one sample of origin, sequenced in a study of T cell repertoires in cytomegalovirus infection. Antigens for these TCRs are unknown. TCRdb independently ran MiXCR on the reads; one entry per CDR3 protein. In the table there are 700,000 to 850,000 distinct CDR3 sequences, 32% of which are singletons. Source: cultured CD8+ T cells from PBMCs, taken from culture after CMV antigen stimulation. The origin of the receptors is a human donor in good health (CMV status not recorded). Some clones in this sample may be carry-over from other donors' samples.

The sample holds many counts of this clonotype. The chain carries TRBV7-2 and TRBJ2-7; possibly TRBD1 for D (6 bases). The CDR3 is made up of 14 amino acids. Germline values: CDR1 SGHTA, CDR2 FQGNSA. V was pared by 6 bases and J by 4 bases, with 16 bases between. The CDR3 loop is CASSRRQDRYEQYF. The CDR3 DNA follows: TGTGCCAGCAGTAGAAGACAGGACCGATACGAGCAGTACTTC.

J is TRBJ1-1 and V is TRBV10-3; 9 bases agree with TRBD1. This CDR3 spans 15 amino acids. V shed 2 bases and J 3 bases; nucleotides not matched to a gene: 4. From germline, CDR1 is ENHRY and CDR2 SYGVKD. The CDR3 bases are TGTGCCATCAGTGAGGTACAGGGGGCATACACTGAAGCTTTCTTT. Amino acid sequence: CAISEVQGAYTEAFF.

The genes are TRBV7-6 and TRBJ1-5; a possible D gene is TRBD1 (5 bases). Germline assignment: CDR1 SGHVS and CDR2 FNYEAQ. This CDR3 has 16 amino acids. V was pared by 4 bases and J by 6 bases, with 19 bases between. CDR3 sequence: CASSSREGEVSQPQHF. In nucleotides, the CDR3 is TGTGCCAGCAGCTCCAGAGAAGGGGAGGTTAGTCAGCCCCAGCATTTT.

This clonotype was found a few times. This CDR3 is CASSPLAAEQYF. The CDR3 nucleotides read TGTGCCAGCAGCCCCCTAGCGGCCGAGCAGTATTTT. The rearrangement joins TRBV7-9 to TRBJ2-3, with 7 bases aligning to TRBD2. Trimming took 5 bases from V and 11 from J; bases not matched to a gene: 7. Germline V gives CDR1 SEHNR, CDR2 FQNEAQ (reference sequence). This CDR3 contains 12 residues.

The chain links TRBV15 to TRBJ2-3; D is possibly TRBD1 or TRBD2 (6 bases each). The CDR3 sequence is 15 residues long. Trimming cost V 1 base and J 2 bases, with 10 bases left between them. From germline, CDR1 is LNHNV and CDR2 YYDKDF (reference sequence). The CDR3 DNA sequence: TGTGCCACCAGCAGAGCGGGGGACAACACAGATACGCAGTATTTT. The encoded protein is CATSRAGDNTDTQYF.

This chain joins TRBV12-3 or TRBV12-4 and TRBJ2-1; D might be TRBD2 (6 bases). There are 14 residues in the CDR3. V lost 10 bases and J lost 3, with 16 bases in between. The CDR3 is CANLSPGDYNEQFF. The CDR3 nucleotides are TGTGCCAACCTCTCTCCGGGGGACTACAATGAGCAGTTCTTC.

The rearrangement links TRBV28 to TRBJ2-5; 9 nucleotides align to TRBD1. V shed 7 bases and J 3 bases; nucleotides not matched to a gene: 6. Germline-derived CDR1 and CDR2 are MDHEN and SYDVKM. The CDR3 is 14 amino acids. The CDR3 DNA follows: TGTGCCAGCACCGATTGGACAGGGGAAGAGACCCAGTACTTC. Its protein is CASTDWTGEETQYF.

The chain uses TRBV27 and TRBJ2-2, with TRBD2 matching 11 bases. The germline gives CDR1 MNHEY, CDR2 SMNVEV (reference sequence). The CDR3 sequence is 20 residues long. V dropped 3 bases and J dropped 6; count of bases not matched to a gene: 18. The CDR3 loop reads CASSFDPRTLGLAGAGELFF. In DNA form, the CDR3 reads TGTGCCAGCAGTTTTGACCCCAGGACTCTCGGACTAGCGGGCGCCGGGGAGCTGTTTTTT.